One sample yielded the 8 T cell receptor beta chains listed below, sequenced in a study of control samples from healthy donors and cancer patients. The table came from immunoSEQ multiplex PCR; TCRdb's copy has only in-frame clones and leaves some out. The table records 98,000 or so clones, over 60% of them present only once. The material sequenced was blood. The receptor set was obtained from a woman in her thirties in good health.

The chain links TRBV5-1 to TRBJ1-1; 7 bases map to TRBD1. The germline CDR1 and CDR2 sequences are SGHRS and YFSETQ. V shed 4 bases, J shed 4 bases, and the junction held 13 bases outside the gene matches. The CDR3 spans 16 residues. The CDR3, as DNA: TGCGCCAGCAGCCTGACTCGACAGGGTTTGTCCACTGAAGCTTTCTTT. Protein: CASSLTRQGLSTEAFF. Using reference TRBV5-1 and TRBJ1-1 for the parts outside the CDR3, the full variable domain is KAGVTQTPRYLIKTRGQQVTLSCSPISGHRSVSWYQQTPGQGLQFLFEYFSETQRNKGNFPGRFSGRQFSNSRSEMNVSTLELGDSALYLCASSLTRQGLSTEAFFGQGTRLTVV.

The gene calls are TRBV30 and TRBJ2-5, with 8 positions matching TRBD1. The CDR3 covers 13 residues. The germline gives CDR1 GTSNPN, CDR2 SVGIG (reference sequence). Trimming cost V 4 bases and J 5 bases; bases outside gene matches: 6. The CDR3 protein is CAWNIRGPETQYF. The CDR3 DNA is TGTGCCTGGAACATCAGGGGGCCCGAGACCCAGTACTTC.

The J gene is TRBJ1-1, the V gene TRBV7-2, with D maybe TRBD1 (5 bases). Germline CDR1 and CDR2: SGHTA and FQGNSA. V gave up 2 bases and J gave up 6 bases, with 13 bases separating them. The CDR3 has 14 amino acids. The CDR3 coding sequence is TGTGCCAGCAGCTTAAAGGGGCAGGGTGCTGAAGCTTTCTTT. The encoded protein is CASSLKGQGAEAFF.

J is TRBJ1-2 and V is TRBV5-1, with D hard to call. The germline V and J ends were trimmed by 0 bases and 6 bases, with 9 bases remaining between them. CDR3 size: 13 residues. The V gene's germline CDR1 is SGHRS and CDR2 YFSETQ. CDR3 sequence: CASSLGASDGYTF. CDR3 DNA: TGCGCCAGCAGCTTGGGCGCCAGTGATGGCTACACCTTC. Using reference TRBV5-1 and TRBJ1-2 for the parts outside the CDR3, the full variable domain is KAGVTQTPRYLIKTRGQQVTLSCSPISGHRSVSWYQQTPGQGLQFLFEYFSETQRNKGNFPGRFSGRQFSNSRSEMNVSTLELGDSALYLCASSLGASDGYTFGSGTRLTVV.

The V gene is TRBV7-8, the J gene TRBJ2-1, with 10 positions matching TRBD2. The CDR3 extends over 16 amino acids. Looked up from germline, CDR1 is SGHVS and CDR2 is FQNEAQ. V gave up 5 bases and J gave up 6 bases; unmatched junction bases: 10. In nucleotides, the CDR3 is TGTGCCAGCAGCCAGGAGCTAAGCGGGGGGGCCAATGAGCAGTTCTTC. It specifies CASSQELSGGANEQFF.

This chain links TRBV5-1 with TRBJ1-2; 12 bases match TRBD1. Losses at the gene ends were 0 bases for V and 8 bases for J; bases not matched to a gene: 5. CDR1 is SGHRS and CDR2 is YFSETQ in the germline V gene. The CDR3 loop spans 15 amino acids. CDR3 sequence: CASSLAGQGAGGYTF. CDR3 nucleotides: TGCGCCAGCAGCTTGGCGGGACAGGGGGCAGGCGGCTACACCTTC.

This chain connects TRBV30 to TRBJ2-7; the match to TRBD1 covers 9 bases. From germline, CDR1 is GTSNPN and CDR2 SVGIG (reference sequence). CDR3 size: 13 residues. V gave up 5 bases and J gave up 4 bases; unmatched junction bases: 6. The CDR3 nucleotides are TGTGCCTGGCGCGACAGGGGGTGGTACGAGCAGTACTTC. Translated: CAWRDRGWYEQYF.

About this clone: At one end the junction does not follow the germline gene, possibly because of a read error. The V and J genes are TRBV6-5 and TRBJ1-5; perhaps TRBD1 as D (5 bases). The germline V gene encodes CDR1 MNHEY and CDR2 SVGAGI. The CDR3 has 13 amino acids. The CDR3 loop reads CASSDSGFQPQHF. The CDR3 nucleotides read TGTGCCAGCAGTGACTCAGGGTTTCAGCCCCAGCATTTT.